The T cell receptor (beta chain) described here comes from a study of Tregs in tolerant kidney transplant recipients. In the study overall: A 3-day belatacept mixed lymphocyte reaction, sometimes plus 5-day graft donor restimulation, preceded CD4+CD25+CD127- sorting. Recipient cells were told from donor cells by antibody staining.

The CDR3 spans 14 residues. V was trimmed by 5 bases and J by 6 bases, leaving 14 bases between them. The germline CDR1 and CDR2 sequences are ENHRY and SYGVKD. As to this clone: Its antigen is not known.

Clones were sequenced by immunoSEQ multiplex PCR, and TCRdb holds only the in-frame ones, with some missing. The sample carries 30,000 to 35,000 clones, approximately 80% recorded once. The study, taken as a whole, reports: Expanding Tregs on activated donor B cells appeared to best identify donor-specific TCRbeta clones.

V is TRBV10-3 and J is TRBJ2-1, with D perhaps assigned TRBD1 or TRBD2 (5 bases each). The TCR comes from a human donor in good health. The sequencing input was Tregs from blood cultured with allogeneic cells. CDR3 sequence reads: CAISRGVRINEQFF. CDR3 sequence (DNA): TGTGCCATCAGTAGAGGGGTGAGGATCAATGAGCAGTTCTTC.